The table lists the clone carrying this T cell receptor beta chain with a few counts. Its antigen is as yet unknown. The data are from a study of CD8 T cells in ankylosing spondylitis. Points from the study as a whole: Reportedly, disease-linked clones are significantly enriched in ankylosing spondylitis patients' matched synovial fluid. Seemingly distinctive of ankylosing spondylitis blood was a TCR beta motif formed by eight highly homologous variants.

Libraries of TCR beta came from quantitative 5'-RACE with molecular barcodes. TCRdb itself ran the 5' RACE reads through MiXCR, one entry per CDR3 protein. The profile shows some 400,000 distinct CDR3 sequences, about a fifth of them singletons. This CDR3 comprises 18 residues. Trimming removed 4 bases from V and 3 bases from J; junction bases left unmatched: 12. Germline CDR1 is LGHDT and CDR2 is YNNKEL (reference sequence). This clonotype was sampled from a male donor with ankylosing spondylitis. Sequences were obtained from blood, either unsorted or a sorted T cell fraction (not recorded which). The V and J genes are TRBV3-1 and TRBJ2-2; 9 bases agree with TRBD2. In DNA form, the CDR3 reads TGTGCCAGCAGCCCGAGGAGCGGGAGGAGGGGTGACACCGGGGAGCTGTTTTTT. It yields the protein CASSPRSGRRGDTGELFF.